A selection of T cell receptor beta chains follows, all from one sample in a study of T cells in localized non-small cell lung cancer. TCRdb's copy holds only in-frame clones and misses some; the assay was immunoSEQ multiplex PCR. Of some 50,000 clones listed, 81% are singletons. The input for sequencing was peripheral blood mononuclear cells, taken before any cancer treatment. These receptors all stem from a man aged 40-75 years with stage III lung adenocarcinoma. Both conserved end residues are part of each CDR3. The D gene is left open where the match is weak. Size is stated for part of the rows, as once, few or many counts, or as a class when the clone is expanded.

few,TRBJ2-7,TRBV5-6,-,CASSLADNPYEQYF,TGTGCCAGCAGCTTGGCCGACAACCCCTACGAGCAGTACTTC
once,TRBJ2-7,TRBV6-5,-,CASSYSFASSYEQYF,TGTGCCAGCAGTTACTCTTTTGCGAGCTCCTACGAGCAGTACTTC
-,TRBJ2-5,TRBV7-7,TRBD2,CASSLTSGGETQYF,TGTGCCAGCAGCTTGACTAGCGGGGGGGAGACCCAGTACTTC
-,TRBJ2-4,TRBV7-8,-,CASSPRRGGAKNIQYF,TGTGCCAGCAGCCCGCGGAGGGGGGGAGCCAAAAACATTCAGTACTTC
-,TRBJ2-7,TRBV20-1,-,CSARDGYEQYF,TGCAGTGCTAGAGACGGCTACGAGCAGTACTTC
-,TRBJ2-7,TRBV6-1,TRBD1,CASSETGTGTIGITYEQYF,TGTGCCAGCAGTGAAACCGGGACAGGGACAATAGGAATTACCTACGAGCAGTACTTC
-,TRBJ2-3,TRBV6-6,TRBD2,CATGVGGDTQYF,TGTGCCACGGGCGTCGGGGGGGATACGCAGTATTTT
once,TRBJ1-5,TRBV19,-,CASNFEGTSNQPQHF,TGTGCCAGTAACTTTGAAGGTACCAGCAATCAGCCCCAGCATTTT
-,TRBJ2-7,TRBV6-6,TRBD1,CASSFYRGSGEQYF,TGTGCCAGCAGTTTTTACAGGGGCTCGGGCGAGCAGTACTTC
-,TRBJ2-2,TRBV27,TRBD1,CASSPNPEWRTGGMGRTGELFF,TGTGCCAGCAGTCCAAACCCCGAGTGGAGGACAGGGGGGATGGGCAGGACCGGGGAGCTGTTTTTT
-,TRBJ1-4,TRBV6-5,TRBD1,CASSEGQGAEKLFF,TGTGCCAGCAGTGAAGGACAGGGGGCTGAAAAACTGTTTTTT
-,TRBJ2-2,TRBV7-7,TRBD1,CASSLGGQGDTGELFF,TGTGCCAGCAGCTTAGGGGGACAGGGGGACACCGGGGAGCTGTTTTTT
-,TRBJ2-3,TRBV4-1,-,CASSPGTLTDTQYF,TGCGCCAGCAGCCCCGGGACTCTCACAGATACGCAGTATTTT
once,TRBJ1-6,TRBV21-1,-,CASSKVLSRTCQGPLHF,TGTGCCAGCAGCAAAGTTCTAAGCAGGACCTGCCAAGGACCCCTCCACTTT
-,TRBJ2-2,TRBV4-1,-,CASEGTGELFF,TGCGCCAGCGAGGGCACCGGGGAGCTGTTTTTT
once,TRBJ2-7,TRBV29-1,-,CSVALRLGSSYEQYF,TGCAGCGTTGCCCTTCGGTTAGGCAGCTCCTACGAGCAGTACTTC
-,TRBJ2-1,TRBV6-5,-,CASSQGINEQFF,TGTGCCAGCAGTCAAGGGATTAATGAGCAGTTCTTC
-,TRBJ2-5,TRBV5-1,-,CASSLKAGNQETQYF,TGCGCCAGCAGCTTAAAGGCGGGGAACCAAGAGACCCAGTACTTC
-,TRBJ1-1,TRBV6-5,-,CASSYAGAGTEAFF,TGTGCCAGCAGTTACGCAGGGGCGGGGACTGAAGCTTTCTTT
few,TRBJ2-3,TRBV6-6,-,CASTSTDTQYF,TGTGCCAGCACCAGCACAGATACGCAGTATTTT
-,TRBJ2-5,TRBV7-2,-,CASSPRGAQETQYF,TGTGCCAGCAGCCCCAGGGGTGCGCAGGAGACCCAGTACTTC
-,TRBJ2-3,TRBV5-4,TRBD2,CASSLGRGGTDTQYF,TGTGCCAGCAGCCTGGGGAGGGGAGGCACAGATACGCAGTATTTT
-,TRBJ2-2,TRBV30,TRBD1,CAWDAGQGGTGELFF,TGTGCCTGGGACGCGGGACAGGGTGGGACCGGGGAGCTGTTTTTT
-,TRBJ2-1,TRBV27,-,CASSLYRGSSYNEQFF,TGTGCCAGCAGTTTATATCGGGGGAGCTCCTACAATGAGCAGTTCTTC
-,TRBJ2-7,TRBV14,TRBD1,CASSPTGDLYEQYF,TGTGCCAGCAGCCCGACAGGGGACTTGTACGAGCAGTACTTC
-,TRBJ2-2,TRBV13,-,CASSLTGELFF,TGTGCCAGCAGTTTGACAGGGGAGCTGTTTTTT
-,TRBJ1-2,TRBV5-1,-,CASSLWGGQETPSGSNYGYTF,TGCGCCAGCAGCTTGTGGGGGGGGCAGGAAACCCCCAGCGGTTCTAACTATGGCTACACCTTC
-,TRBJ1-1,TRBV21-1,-,CASSKEKRKNTEAFF,TGTGCCAGCAGCAAAGAGAAGAGGAAGAACACTGAAGCTTTCTTT
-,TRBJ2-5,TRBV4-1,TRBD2,CASSPLAVGETQYF,TGCGCCAGCAGCCCCCTAGCGGTGGGAGAGACCCAGTACTTC
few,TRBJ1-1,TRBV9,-,CASSALNTEAFF,TGTGCCAGCAGCGCCCTGAACACTGAAGCTTTCTTT
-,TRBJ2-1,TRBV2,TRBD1,CASSEWGQYNEQFF,TGTGCCAGCAGTGAATGGGGACAGTACAATGAGCAGTTCTTC
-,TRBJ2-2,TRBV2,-,CASSEEGGGNTGELFF,TGTGCCAGCAGTGAAGAAGGGGGTGGAAACACCGGGGAGCTGTTTTTT
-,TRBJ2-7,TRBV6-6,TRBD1,CASRTTGWEQYF,TGTGCCAGCAGGACGACAGGGTGGGAGCAGTACTTC
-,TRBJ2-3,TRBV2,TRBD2,CASVRIAGGATDTQYF,TGTGCCAGCGTCAGAATAGCGGGGGGGGCCACAGATACGCAGTATTTT
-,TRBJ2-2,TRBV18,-,CASSPSYSREELFF,TGTGCCAGCTCACCGTCGTACAGCCGCGAGGAGCTGTTTTTT
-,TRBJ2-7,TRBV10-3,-,CAISPSLYEQYF,TGTGCCATCAGTCCATCCCTGTACGAGCAGTACTTC
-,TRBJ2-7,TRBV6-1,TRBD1,CASSEPTGGYEQYF,TGTGCCAGCAGTGAACCGACAGGGGGCTACGAGCAGTACTTC
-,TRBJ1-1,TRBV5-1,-,CASSEITGTSEAFF,TGCGCCAGCAGCGAGATCACCGGGACATCTGAAGCTTTCTTT
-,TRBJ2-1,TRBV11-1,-,CASSPEEITYNEQFF,TGTGCCAGCAGCCCCGAGGAGATCACCTACAATGAGCAGTTCTTC
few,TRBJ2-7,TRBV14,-,CASSLSLGEQYF,TGTGCCAGCAGCCTATCGCTAGGCGAGCAGTACTTC
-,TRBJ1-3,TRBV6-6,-,CASSYSTSGNTIYF,TGTGCCAGCAGTTACTCGACCTCTGGAAACACCATATATTTT
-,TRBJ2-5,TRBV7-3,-,CASSPFAGAGETQYF,TGTGCCAGCAGCCCCTTCGCGGGGGCAGGCGAGACCCAGTACTTC
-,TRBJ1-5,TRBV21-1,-,CASSNLEAGRHQPQHF,TGTGCCAGCAGCAATCTTGAGGCAGGGAGACATCAGCCCCAGCATTTT
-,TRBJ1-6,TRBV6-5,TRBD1,CASRTGGNSPLHF,TGTGCCAGCAGAACAGGGGGTAATTCACCCCTCCACTTT
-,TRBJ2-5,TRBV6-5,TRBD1,CASNNRGPQETQYF,TGTGCCAGCAATAACAGGGGTCCGCAAGAGACCCAGTACTTC
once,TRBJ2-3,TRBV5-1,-,CASSLPADTQYF,TGCGCCAGCAGCCTGCCCGCAGATACGCAGTATTTT